The 21 T cell receptor beta chains below all came from one sample that was sequenced in a study of T cell responses to AZD1222 COVID-19 vaccine (dated by TCRdb to 2020 to 2022). The receptor library was made with the immunoSEQ multiplex PCR assay. This is the immuneACCESS table as TCRdb keeps it, with only in-frame sequences that have V and J called. A part of the clones is gone; compared with another copy, unresolved V genes explain less than half, and the rest is unexplained. This sample lists 88,000 or so clones; 85% to 90% were detected once. Of the sample, just under 5% is held by the ten largest clones. Interpreted using the paper, the time point label stands for: about 28 days (+/-7) after the second vaccine dose. The material sequenced was peripheral blood, taken 28 days after the second AZD1222 dose. The receptors shown here come from an adult who received the AZD1222 COVID-19 vaccine.

This clone was picked up one time. The V gene is TRBV12-3 or TRBV12-4, the J gene TRBJ1-2; D ambiguous. The CDR3 spans 13 residues. The V gene lost 3 bases and the J gene lost 6 bases, with 11 bases spanning the gap. Written as DNA, the CDR3 is TGTGCCAGCAGTTTTAAAGGTTTTGATGGCTACACCTTC. Encoded protein: CASSFKGFDGYTF.

The chain recombines TRBV25-1 with TRBJ2-7; 8 bases agree with TRBD1. Germline CDR1 reads MGHDK; CDR2 reads SYGVNS. J lost 4 bases, V lost 6 bases, and 5 bases had no gene match. This CDR3 comprises 13 residues. For the CDR3, the DNA is TGTGCCAGCAGCCGGACAGGGAGGTACGAGCAGTACTTC. Translation gives CASSRTGRYEQYF.

The gene calls are TRBV5-1 and TRBJ2-2, with 8 positions matching TRBD2. Germline V gene data show CDR1 as SGHRS and CDR2 as YFSETQ. After removal of 1 base from V and 0 bases from J, the junction contained 5 bases not matched to a gene. The CDR3 is 17 amino acids. This CDR3 is CASSLLSGGPNTGELFF. The CDR3 DNA follows: TGCGCCAGCAGCTTGTTATCGGGGGGGCCGAACACCGGGGAGCTGTTTTTT.

This clone has a handful of counts. The chain links TRBV12-5 to TRBJ2-7; 8 nucleotides agree with TRBD1. The CDR3 is 15 amino acids. After removal of 7 bases from V and 7 bases from J, the junction contained 15 bases not matched to a gene. Germline V gene lookup returns CDR1 LGHNT and CDR2 FRNRAP. The CDR3 here is CASAMRAGGFGEQYF. In nucleotides, the CDR3 is TGTGCTAGTGCCATGAGGGCAGGGGGCTTTGGGGAGCAGTACTTC.

The genes are TRBV29-1 and TRBJ1-5, with D possibly TRBD1 on 6 matching bases. The CDR3 is 14 amino acids. With 4 bases removed from V and 2 bases from J, the gap between germline ends came to 12 bases. Germline CDR1 and CDR2: SQVTM and ANQGSEA. The CDR3 region is CSVATGLGNQPQHF. CDR3 in DNA: TGCAGCGTTGCCACAGGGTTGGGCAATCAGCCCCAGCATTTT.

V gene TRBV3-1 (or the pseudogene TRBV3-2) combines with J gene TRBJ2-6; no clear D. V lost 0 bases to trimming and J lost 1 base, with 4 bases between them. CDR1 is LGHDT, CDR2 YNNKEL, per germline (reference sequence). This CDR3 has 15 residues. CDR3 nucleotides: TGTGCCAGCAGCCAAGAAGGGTCTGGGGCCAACGTCCTGACTTTC. Amino acids: CASSQEGSGANVLTF.

The genes are TRBV2 and TRBJ1-5, with D unclear. The CDR3 is made up of 13 amino acids. The germline gives CDR1 SNHLY, CDR2 FYNNEI. Trimming removed 1 base at V and 9 bases at J, with 10 bases between. This chain's CDR3 is CASSEEGLGPQHF. CDR3 nucleotide sequence: TGTGCCAGCAGTGAAGAGGGCTTGGGGCCCCAGCATTTT.

This clone appeared once. The chain has TRBV9 and TRBJ2-5; TRBD2 agrees at 8 bases. V was pared by 0 bases and J by 2 bases, with 3 bases of the junction left unmatched. The length of the CDR3 is 15 residues. Germline CDR1 is SGDLS and CDR2 is YYNGEE. CDR3 amino acids: CASSVAGGKQETQYF. Here the CDR3 DNA reads TGTGCCAGCAGCGTAGCGGGGGGGAAACAAGAGACCCAGTACTTC. Looking up the rest from reference TRBV9 and TRBJ2-5 gives the full variable domain: DSGVTQTPKHLITATGQRVTLRCSPRSGDLSVYWYQQSLDQGLQFLIQYYNGEERAKGNILERFSAQQFPDLHSELNLSSLELGDSALYFCASSVAGGKQETQYFGPGTRLLVL.

In this sample, this clone turned up a few times. The rearrangement uses TRBV2 and TRBJ2-2, with TRBD1 as a possible D gene (5 bases). The CDR3 runs to 15 residues. Looked up from germline, CDR1 is SNHLY and CDR2 is FYNNEI. V lost 6 bases to trimming and J lost 2 bases, with 13 bases between them. CDR3 loop: CASSLIRENTGELFF. CDR3 coding DNA: TGTGCCAGCAGCCTCATCAGGGAAAACACCGGGGAGCTGTTTTTT.

The V call is TRBV30, the J call TRBJ2-5; tentative D call: TRBD1 (5 bases). The V gene lost 0 bases and the J gene lost 5 bases, with 13 bases spanning the gap. The CDR3 covers 14 residues. CDR1 is GTSNPN and CDR2 is SVGIG in the germline V gene (reference sequence). The CDR3 here is CAWSVLRGGETQYF. CDR3 DNA: TGTGCCTGGAGTGTATTAAGGGGTGGTGAGACCCAGTACTTC.

The chain has TRBV27 and TRBJ2-7, with D perhaps TRBD2 (6 bases). This CDR3 has 14 amino acids. V lost 6 bases, J lost 0 bases, and 12 bases lay in between. CDR1 is MNHEY, CDR2 SMNVEV, per germline (reference sequence). The CDR3 loop is CASSPGLFSYEQYF. CDR3 nucleotides: TGTGCCAGCAGCCCGGGACTCTTCTCCTACGAGCAGTACTTC.

J is TRBJ1-4 and V is TRBV6-6; D not certain. This CDR3 has 15 amino acids. Germline CDR1 reads MNHNY; CDR2 reads SVGAGI (reference sequence). With 4 bases removed from V and 3 bases from J, the gap between germline ends came to 12 bases. The CDR3 here is CASSWISPSNEKLFF. The CDR3 region has the DNA TGTGCCAGCAGTTGGATAAGTCCATCTAATGAAAAACTGTTTTTT.

The chain uses TRBV18 and TRBJ2-7; D possibly matches TRBD1 or TRBD2 (5 bases each). The CDR3 length is 14 residues. Germline CDR1 is KGHSH and CDR2 is LQKENI. V was shortened by 1 base and J by 2 bases, with 9 bases between the two germline ends. The CDR3 region is CASSPRDGTYEQYF. The CDR3 bases are TGTGCCAGCTCACCACGGGACGGTACCTACGAGCAGTACTTC.

V gene TRBV18 combines with J gene TRBJ2-7; D gene uncertain. Per the germline V gene, CDR1 is KGHSH and CDR2 is LQKENI. Trimming removed 3 bases from V and 2 bases from J, with 11 bases in between. The CDR3 is 14 amino acids. As DNA, the CDR3 is TGTGCCAGCTCACCGATTGGCATCACCTACGAGCAGTACTTC. Encoded protein: CASSPIGITYEQYF.

This chain connects TRBV7-9 to TRBJ2-1, with TRBD2 matching over 9 bases. The CDR3 contains 15 residues. CDR1 is SEHNR, CDR2 FQNEAQ, per germline (reference sequence). V dropped 1 base and J dropped 3; count of bases not matched to a gene: 1. CDR3 nucleotide sequence: TGTGCCAGCAGCTTAGTTAGCGGGAGCTACAATGAGCAGTTCTTC. It encodes CASSLVSGSYNEQFF. Looking up the rest from reference TRBV7-9 and TRBJ2-1 gives the full variable domain: DTGVSQNPRHKITKRGQNVTFRCDPISEHNRLYWYRQTLGQGPEFLTYFQNEAQLEKSRLLSDRFSAERPKGSFSTLEIQRTEQGDSAMYLCASSLVSGSYNEQFFGPGTRLTVL.

The gene calls are TRBV7-2 and TRBJ2-1, with a weak D call TRBD1 (6 bases). V was clipped by 4 bases and J by 0 bases, with 10 bases between them. Germline V gives CDR1 SGHTA, CDR2 FQGNSA. The CDR3 is 15 residues long. Here the CDR3 DNA reads TGTGCCAGCAGCTGGGACAAGAGCTCCTACAATGAGCAGTTCTTC. It translates to CASSWDKSSYNEQFF.

J is TRBJ2-7 and V is TRBV5-4, with a possible D match to TRBD2 (7 bases). The CDR3 loop spans 17 amino acids. In germline, CDR1 is SGHNT, CDR2 YYREEE (reference sequence). Trimming shortened V by 5 bases and J by 0 bases, and 21 bases separated the two germline ends. CDR3 sequence reads: CASSPKGAGALSYEQYF. The CDR3 DNA sequence: TGTGCCAGCAGTCCCAAAGGGGCGGGGGCCCTCTCCTACGAGCAGTACTTC.

This chain connects TRBV19 to TRBJ1-4; possibly TRBD1 for D (5 bases). Germline V gene data show CDR1 as LNHDA and CDR2 as SQIVND (reference sequence). The CDR3 loop spans 14 amino acids. Trimming took 3 bases from V and 6 from J, leaving 11 bases between them. CDR3: CASSIARVDEKLFF. CDR3 in DNA: TGTGCCAGTAGTATTGCCAGGGTGGATGAAAAACTGTTTTTT.

This sequence joins TRBV19 and TRBJ1-3, with no clear D. The CDR3 sequence is 14 residues long. V was cut by 9 bases and J by 2 bases, with 14 bases left in between. In germline, CDR1 is LNHDA, CDR2 SQIVND (reference sequence). This CDR3 reads CASTPRVTGNTIYF. The CDR3 region has the DNA TGTGCCAGCACCCCAAGGGTTACTGGAAACACCATATATTTT.

V is TRBV29-1 and J is TRBJ2-5; D may be TRBD1 or TRBD2 (5 bases each). This CDR3 contains 13 residues. CDR1 is SQVTM, CDR2 ANQGSEA, per germline. Trimming took off 6 bases at V and 5 bases at J, with 16 bases between the two ends. The chain's CDR3 is CSVLGDPRETQYF. The CDR3 nucleotides are TGCAGCGTGTTGGGGGACCCGAGGGAGACCCAGTACTTC.

The chain links TRBV6-5 to TRBJ2-7, with TRBD1 identical over 9 bases. The CDR3 is 14 residues long. Germline trimming cut 6 bases from V and 4 bases from J; bases unmatched to any gene: 7. CDR1 is MNHEY and CDR2 is SVGAGI in the germline V gene. The CDR3 region is CASRMTGGGYEQYF. CDR3 nucleotides: TGTGCCAGCAGGATGACAGGGGGAGGGTACGAGCAGTACTTC.